This T cell receptor (beta chain) was profiled in a study of OX40 agonist ivuxolimab in advanced cancers. Study as a whole: Dose-escalation cases comprised hepatocellular carcinoma, melanoma, renal cell or head and neck cancer. From 23 to 79 years was the age range, with a mean of around 60 years, and roughly 80% were male.

The method was immunoSEQ multiplex PCR; TCRdb's version includes in-frame clones alone and lacks a portion of them. The sample holds roughly 90,000 clones, just over 90% seen once. Per germline, CDR1 LGHNA and CDR2 YSLEER. This CDR3 region has 14 residues. With 0 bases removed from V and 8 bases from J, the gap between germline ends came to 10 bases. This clone has just one count. The chain is built from TRBV4-3 and TRBJ1-4; TRBD1 is a possible D gene (5 bases). Sequencing used CD4+ or CD8+ T cells sorted from blood, obtained in a trial of the OX40 agonist ivuxolimab. The receptor comes from an adult with an advanced solid tumor such as melanoma, head and neck, liver or kidney cancer. For the CDR3, the DNA is TGCGCCAGCAGCCAAGAAGGGGCCAAAGAAAAACTGTTTTTT. Translation: CASSQEGAKEKLFF.